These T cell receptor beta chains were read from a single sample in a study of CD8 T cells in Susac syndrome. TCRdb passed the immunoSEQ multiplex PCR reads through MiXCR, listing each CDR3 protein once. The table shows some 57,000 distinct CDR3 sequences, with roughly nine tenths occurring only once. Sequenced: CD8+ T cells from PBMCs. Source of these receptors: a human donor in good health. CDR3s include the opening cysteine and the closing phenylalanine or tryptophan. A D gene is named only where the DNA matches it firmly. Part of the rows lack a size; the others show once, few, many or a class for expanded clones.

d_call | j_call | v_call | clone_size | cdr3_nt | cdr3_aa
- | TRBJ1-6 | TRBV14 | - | TGTGCCAGCAGCCAAGAAGGCCAGGGTATATCGAGCTCCTATAATTCACCCCTCCACTTT | CASSQEGQGISSSYNSPLHF
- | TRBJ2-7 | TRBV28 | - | TGTGCCAGCAGTCCCCGGGACCTCAACGAGCAGTACTTC | CASSPRDLNEQYF
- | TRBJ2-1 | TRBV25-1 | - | TGTGCCAGCAGTGAATGGGCAGGGGGGAGCTATGAGCAGTTCTTC | CASSEWAGGSYEQFF
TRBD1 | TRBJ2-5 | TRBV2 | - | TGTGCCAGCAGCGCTTGGGGACAGGGGGCGGTAAACCAAGAGACCCAGTACTTC | CASSAWGQGAVNQETQYF
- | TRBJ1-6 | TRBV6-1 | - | TGTGCCAGCAGTGAAGTTGAGACAGCCTATAATTCACCCCTCCACTTT | CASSEVETAYNSPLHF
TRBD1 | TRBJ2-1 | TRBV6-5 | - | TGTGCCAGCAGTACCTCGGACAGGGTAAACAATGAGCAGTTCTTC | CASSTSDRVNNEQFF
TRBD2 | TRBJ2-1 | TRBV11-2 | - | TGTGCCAGCAGCTTGGCGTCTAGCGGGGGTAATGAGCAGTTCTTC | CASSLASSGGNEQFF
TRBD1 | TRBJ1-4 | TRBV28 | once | TGTGCCAGCGTCGGATCAGGGGGTGAAAAACTGTTTTTT | CASVGSGGEKLFF
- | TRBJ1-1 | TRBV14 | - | TGTGCCAGCAGCCATCTATCAGGGGCAAAGGGAACTGAAGCTTTCTTT | CASSHLSGAKGTEAFF
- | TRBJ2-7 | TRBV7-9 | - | TGTGCCAGCAGCTGGTCGGGAGAGCAGTACTTC | CASSWSGEQYF
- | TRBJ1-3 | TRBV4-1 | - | TGCGCCAGCAAAGGCCAGGGCCTCGGAAACACCATATATTTT | CASKGQGLGNTIYF
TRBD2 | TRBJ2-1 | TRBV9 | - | TGTGCCAGCAGCGTAGCGGGACTAGGACACAATGAGCAGTTCTTC | CASSVAGLGHNEQFF
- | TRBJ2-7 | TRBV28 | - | TGTGCCAGCAGTCGGGCCTCCTACGAGCAGTACTTC | CASSRASYEQYF
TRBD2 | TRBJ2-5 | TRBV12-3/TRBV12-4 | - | TGTGCCAGCAGTCTCCCACCGGGGGGACTCAGGACCCAGTACTTC | CASSLPPGGLRTQYF
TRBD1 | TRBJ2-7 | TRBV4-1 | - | TGCGCCAGCAGCCAAAACCCCTCAGGGGGCGAGTACGAGCAGTACTTC | CASSQNPSGGEYEQYF
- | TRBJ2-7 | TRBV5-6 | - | TGTGCCAGCAGCTTTTTCGGACAGACCTACGAGCAGTACTTC | CASSFFGQTYEQYF
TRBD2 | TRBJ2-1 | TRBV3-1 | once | TGTGCCAGCAGCCAAAGGACTAGCGGGGGGCATGAGCAGTTCTTC | CASSQRTSGGHEQFF
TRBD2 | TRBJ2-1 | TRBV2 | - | TGTGCCAGCATCCTTGGTCTCGGACTAGCGGGATATGAGCAGTTCTTC | CASILGLGLAGYEQFF
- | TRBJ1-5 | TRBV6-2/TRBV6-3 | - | TGTGCCAGCACCTCCTTGGGGCAGCCCCAGCATTTT | CASTSLGQPQHF
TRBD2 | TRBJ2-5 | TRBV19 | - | TGTGCCAGTAGCGGACTAGCGGAACAAGAGACCCAGTACTTC | CASSGLAEQETQYF
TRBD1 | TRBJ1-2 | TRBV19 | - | TGTGCCAGTAGTATAGATTGGACAGGATACGATGGCTACACCTTC | CASSIDWTGYDGYTF
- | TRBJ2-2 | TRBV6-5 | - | TGTGCCAGCAGTCAGGGGCAGGAGCTGTTTTTT | CASSQGQELFF
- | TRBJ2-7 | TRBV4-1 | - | TGCGCCAGCAGCCAAGAGTGGTTCCAGACAGGAGACTACGAGCAGTACTTC | CASSQEWFQTGDYEQYF
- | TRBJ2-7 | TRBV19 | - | TGTGCCAGTAGTACGGGCAGTTTGAGTGAGCAGTACTTC | CASSTGSLSEQYF
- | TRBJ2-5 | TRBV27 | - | TGTGCCAGCAGAAAAGTCCCTCGAGAGACCCAGTACTTC | CASRKVPRETQYF
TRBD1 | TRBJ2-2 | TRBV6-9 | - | TGTGCCAGCAGACCACGCTTAGACAGGGCTACCGGGGAGCTGTTTTTT | CASRPRLDRATGELFF
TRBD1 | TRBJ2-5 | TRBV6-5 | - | TGTGCCACCGCTAGGTGGGGAGAAACAGGGGATGAGGTGAACTTC | CATARWGETGDEVNF
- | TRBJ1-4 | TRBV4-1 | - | TGCGCCAGCAGCCTGTCGGTAGTTGGTGAAAAACTGTTTTTT | CASSLSVVGEKLFF
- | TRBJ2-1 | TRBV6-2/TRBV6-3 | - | TGTGCCAGCACCTTAGAGTTGGGGATGGGTTCCTACAATGAGCAGTTCTTC | CASTLELGMGSYNEQFF
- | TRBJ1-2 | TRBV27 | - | TGTGCCAGCAGTCAGACTCCGGGACTAAGGGACTATGGCTACACCTTC | CASSQTPGLRDYGYTF
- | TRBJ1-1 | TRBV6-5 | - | TGTGCCAGCAGTTACTCGAGGGGGGGCTTCACTGAAGCTTTCTTT | CASSYSRGGFTEAFF
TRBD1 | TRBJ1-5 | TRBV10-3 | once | TGTGCCATCAGTGTCGCAGGGGGCATGCAGCCCCAGCATTTT | CAISVAGGMQPQHF
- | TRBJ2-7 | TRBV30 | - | TGTGCCTGGAGTCTGGACCCAAACGGGCAGTACTTC | CAWSLDPNGQYF
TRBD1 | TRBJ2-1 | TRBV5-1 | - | TGCGCCAGCAGCGACCGGGACAGGGGTAATGAGCAGTTCTTC | CASSDRDRGNEQFF